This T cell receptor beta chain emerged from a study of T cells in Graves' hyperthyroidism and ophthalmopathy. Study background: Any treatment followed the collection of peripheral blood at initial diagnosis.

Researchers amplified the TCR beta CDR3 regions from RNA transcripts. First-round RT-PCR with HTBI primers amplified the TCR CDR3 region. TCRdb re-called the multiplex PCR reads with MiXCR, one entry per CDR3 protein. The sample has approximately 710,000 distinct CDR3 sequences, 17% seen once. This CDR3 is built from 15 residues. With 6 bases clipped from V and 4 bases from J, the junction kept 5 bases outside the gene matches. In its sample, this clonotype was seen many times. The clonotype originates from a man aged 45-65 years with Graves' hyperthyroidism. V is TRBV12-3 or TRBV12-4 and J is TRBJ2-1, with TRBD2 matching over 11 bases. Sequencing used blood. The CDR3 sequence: CASRSLAGEYNEQFF. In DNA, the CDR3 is TGTGCCAGCAGGTCACTAGCGGGAGAATACAATGAGCAGTTCTTC.